Below, 12 T cell receptor beta chains from the same sample are listed, as sequenced in a study of identifying expanded T cells in peripheral blood. Sequencing used immunoSEQ multiplex PCR; TCRdb keeps in-frame clones, though not all of them. The sample lists around 57,000 clones, 70% to 90% seen once, with under 5% in the top ten. Sequencing used blood. Every receptor here comes from a person aged 18 to 75 in good health.

This clone has just one count. The chain recombines TRBV7-2 with TRBJ2-3; no definite D call. There are 15 residues in the CDR3. CDR1 SGHTA and CDR2 FQGNSA come from the germline V gene. V lost 1 base and J 6 bases, leaving 14 bases between the germline ends. The CDR3 DNA reads as TGTGCCAGCAGCTTAGTGGCCTCGCCGATCGATACGCAGTATTTT. Amino acids: CASSLVASPIDTQYF.

The chain links TRBV29-1 to TRBJ2-1; 8 bases map to TRBD1. CDR3 length: 14 amino acids. CDR1 and CDR2 (germline): SQVTM, ANQGSEA. The ends lost 4 bases at V and 3 bases at J; junction bases unmatched: 5. The CDR3 nucleotides are TGCAGCGTTGGGGGAACAGGGGGCTACAATGAGCAGTTCTTC. This translates into CSVGGTGGYNEQFF.

This clone was seen more than once but under ten times. The chain is built from TRBV30 and TRBJ1-5; the D gene is possibly TRBD1 (6 bases). Deletions cut 1 base from V and 7 bases from J, with 11 bases between. CDR1 GTSNPN and CDR2 SVGIG come from the germline V gene (reference sequence). The CDR3 is 13 residues long. The CDR3 coding sequence is TGTGCCTGGAGTGCGGGGGGCCGACAGCCCCAGCATTTT. Its protein product is CAWSAGGRQPQHF.

The chain is built from TRBV28 and TRBJ2-7; D remains ambiguous. Germline V gene lookup returns CDR1 MDHEN and CDR2 SYDVKM. V was pared by 5 bases and J by 3 bases, with 17 bases between. There are 15 residues in the CDR3. Here the CDR3 DNA reads TGTGCCAGCAGTCCGAGAGTGGGCTCCAACTACGAGCAGTACTTC. This encodes CASSPRVGSNYEQYF.

This chain joins TRBV10-1 and TRBJ2-7; TRBD1 matches at 8 bases. J gave up 6 bases and V 0 bases, and 7 bases lay outside the gene matches. This CDR3 spans 15 amino acids. Germline V CDR1 and CDR2: WNHNN, SYGVQD (reference sequence). The CDR3 loop reads CASSESRTGISEQYF. CDR3 coding DNA: TGCGCCAGCAGTGAGTCGAGGACAGGGATCTCCGAGCAGTACTTC.

This clone came up a few times. The gene calls are TRBV6-4 and TRBJ2-3, with 12 bases aligning to TRBD2. V gave up 3 bases and J gave up 2 bases; unmatched junction bases: 3. This CDR3 is 16 amino acids long. CDR1 and CDR2 from the germline V gene are MRHNA and SNTAGT. CDR3 protein: CASSELAGGNTDTQYF. The CDR3 DNA is TGTGCCAGCAGTGAACTAGCGGGGGGTAACACAGATACGCAGTATTTT.

This clone was recorded once. The V gene is TRBV15, the J gene TRBJ2-5; a weak D match, TRBD2 (7 bases). CDR1 and CDR2 from the germline V gene are LNHNV and YYDKDF (reference sequence). This CDR3 comprises 15 residues. Deletions cut 1 base from V and 7 bases from J, with 16 bases between. CDR3 DNA: TGTGCCACCAGCAGAGCCTCGGGGGGCTGGGGGACCCAGTACTTC. Its protein is CATSRASGGWGTQYF.

V and J are TRBV6-6 and TRBJ1-5; D is unclear. The CDR3 totals 12 residues. Germline CDR1 is MNHNY and CDR2 is SVGAGI (reference sequence). Between the trimmed V and J ends, which lost 4 bases and 7 bases, there was a span of 8 bases. The CDR3 DNA sequence: TGTGCCAGCAGTTTCCCTGGGCAGCCCCAGCATTTT. It specifies CASSFPGQPQHF.

The rearrangement links TRBV6-5 to TRBJ2-1, with 9 nucleotides matching TRBD1. The CDR3 is made up of 14 amino acids. The germline V gene has CDR1 MNHEY and CDR2 SVGAGI. J gave up 7 bases and V 4 bases, and 5 bases lay outside the gene matches. The CDR3 reads CASSSGTGWNEQFF. For the CDR3, the DNA is TGTGCCAGCAGTTCCGGGACAGGGTGGAATGAGCAGTTCTTC.

V is TRBV19 and J is TRBJ2-1; perhaps TRBD1 as D (5 bases). The V and J ends lost 7 bases and 8 bases respectively, with 18 bases between them. The CDR3 contains 14 residues. The V gene's germline CDR1 is LNHDA and CDR2 SQIVND (reference sequence). CDR3 DNA: TGTGCCAGTACAAGGGGAACAGCCCGGGATGAGCAGTTCTTC. It codes for CASTRGTARDEQFF.

The chain uses TRBV30 and TRBJ1-1; 7 bases align to TRBD1. CDR1 is GTSNPN and CDR2 is SVGIG in the germline V gene (reference sequence). The CDR3 has 13 residues. V shed 2 bases and J 8 bases; nucleotides not matched to a gene: 8. DNA of the CDR3: TGTGCCTGGAGTCTCTCAGGGGGGACAGAAGCTTTCTTT. Translation gives CAWSLSGGTEAFF.

The chain uses TRBV28 and TRBJ2-3; D is tentatively TRBD1 or TRBD2 (6 bases each). The V gene lost 5 bases and the J gene lost 8 bases, with 11 bases spanning the gap. Germline V gene sequence: CDR1 MDHEN, CDR2 SYDVKM. The length of the CDR3 is 12 residues. The CDR3 coding sequence is TGTGCCAGCAGTGAACAGGGAGGTACGCAGTATTTT. Its protein product is CASSEQGGTQYF.